This T cell receptor (beta chain) was found in a study of blood T cells in healthy people across ages. Samples had at least 7 million PBMCs isolated from them. Per sample, no less than 6 micrograms of total RNA were extracted. Primed by a sample-barcoded 5' primer and a J-beta primer mix, a second PCR proceeded for about 6 to 11 cycles. TCRdb fed the 5' RACE reads into MiXCR, producing one record per CDR3 protein. Of 1,500,000 or so distinct CDR3 sequences listed, 45% to 70% are singletons. There are 13 residues in the CDR3. The V and J ends lost 4 bases and 6 bases respectively, with 11 bases between them. Germline values: CDR1 MGHRA, CDR2 YSYEKL.

The rearrangement uses TRBV4-1 and TRBJ2-3; D is unresolved. The sequence was collected from a young man in good health. Sequences were obtained from blood. CDR3 region: CASSPLNQDTQYF. In DNA form, the CDR3 reads TGCGCCAGCAGCCCCCTCAACCAGGATACGCAGTATTTT.